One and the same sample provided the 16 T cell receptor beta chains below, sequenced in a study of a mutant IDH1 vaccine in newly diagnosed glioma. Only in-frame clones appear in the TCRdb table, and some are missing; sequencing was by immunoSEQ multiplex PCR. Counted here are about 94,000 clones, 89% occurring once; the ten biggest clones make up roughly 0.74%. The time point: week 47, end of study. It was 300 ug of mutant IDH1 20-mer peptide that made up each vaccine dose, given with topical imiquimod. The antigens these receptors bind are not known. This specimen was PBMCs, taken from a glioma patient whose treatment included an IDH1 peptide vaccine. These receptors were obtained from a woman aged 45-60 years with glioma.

The CDR3, as DNA: TGTGCCAGCAGCTTAGGGAACAGGGGGCGGGATGAGCAGTTCTTC. Amino acids: CASSLGNRGRDEQFF. This chain links TRBV11-2 with TRBJ2-1, with 9 nucleotides matching TRBD1. V lost 1 base and J lost 8; bases outside the gene matches: 6. Germline V gene lookup returns CDR1 SGHAT and CDR2 FQNNGV. This CDR3 spans 15 amino acids.

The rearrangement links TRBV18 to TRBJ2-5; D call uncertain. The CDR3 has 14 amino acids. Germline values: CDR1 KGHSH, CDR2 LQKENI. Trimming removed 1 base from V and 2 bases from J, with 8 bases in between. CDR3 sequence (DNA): TGTGCCAGCTCACCACTTCCCGGGCAAGAGACCCAGTACTTC. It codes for CASSPLPGQETQYF.

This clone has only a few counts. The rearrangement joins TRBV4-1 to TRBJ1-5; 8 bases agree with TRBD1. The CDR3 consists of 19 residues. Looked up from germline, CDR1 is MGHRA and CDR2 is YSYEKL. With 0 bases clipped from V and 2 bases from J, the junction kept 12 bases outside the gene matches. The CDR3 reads CASSQEGDRQQNGNQPQHF. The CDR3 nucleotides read TGCGCCAGCAGCCAAGAGGGGGACAGGCAACAGAATGGCAATCAGCCCCAGCATTTT.

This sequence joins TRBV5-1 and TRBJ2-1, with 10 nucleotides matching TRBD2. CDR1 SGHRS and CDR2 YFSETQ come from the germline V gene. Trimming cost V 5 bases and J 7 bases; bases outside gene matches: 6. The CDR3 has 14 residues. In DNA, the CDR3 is TGCGCCAGCAGACTAGCGGGATGGGAAAATGAGCAGTTCTTC. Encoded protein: CASRLAGWENEQFF.

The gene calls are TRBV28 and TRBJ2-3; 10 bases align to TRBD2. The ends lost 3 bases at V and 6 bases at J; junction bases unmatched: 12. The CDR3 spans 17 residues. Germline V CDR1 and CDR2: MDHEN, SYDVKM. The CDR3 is CASSFGSLAGVTDTQYF. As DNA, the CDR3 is TGTGCCAGCAGTTTTGGTAGTCTAGCGGGAGTTACGGATACGCAGTATTTT.

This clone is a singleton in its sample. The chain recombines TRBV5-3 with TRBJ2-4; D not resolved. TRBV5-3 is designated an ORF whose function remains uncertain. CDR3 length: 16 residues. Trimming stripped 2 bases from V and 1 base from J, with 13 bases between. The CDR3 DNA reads TGTGCCAGAAGCTTAAAGGTGGTGTGGGCCAAAAACATTCAGTACTTC. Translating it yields CARSLKVVWAKNIQYF.

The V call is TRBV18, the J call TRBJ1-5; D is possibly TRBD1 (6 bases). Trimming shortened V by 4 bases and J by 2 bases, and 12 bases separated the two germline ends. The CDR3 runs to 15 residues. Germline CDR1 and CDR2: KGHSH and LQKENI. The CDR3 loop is CASSLGGQRNQPQHF. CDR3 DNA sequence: TGTGCCAGCTCACTGGGGGGCCAGCGCAATCAGCCCCAGCATTTT.

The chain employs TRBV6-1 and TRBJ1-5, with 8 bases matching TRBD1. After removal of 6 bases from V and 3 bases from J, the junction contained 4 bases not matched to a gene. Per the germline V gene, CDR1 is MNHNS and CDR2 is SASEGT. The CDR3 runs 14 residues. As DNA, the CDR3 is TGTGCCAGCAGCGGGACAGGTATCAATCAGCCCCAGCATTTT. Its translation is CASSGTGINQPQHF.

This chain's CDR3 is CASSVGTGARGGYTF. The CDR3 nucleotides are TGTGCCAGCAGCGTCGGGACAGGGGCCAGGGGTGGCTACACCTTC. This chain connects TRBV9 to TRBJ1-2; TRBD1 matches 10 bases. V was clipped by 2 bases and J by 7 bases; unmatched bases: 8. The germline gives CDR1 SGDLS, CDR2 YYNGEE. The CDR3 has 15 amino acids.

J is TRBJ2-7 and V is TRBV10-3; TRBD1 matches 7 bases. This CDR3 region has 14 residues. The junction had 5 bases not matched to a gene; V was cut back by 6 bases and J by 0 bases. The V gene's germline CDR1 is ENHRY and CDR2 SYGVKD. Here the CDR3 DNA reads TGTGCCATCAGGCGACAGGGCAGCTCCTACGAGCAGTACTTC. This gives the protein CAIRRQGSSYEQYF.

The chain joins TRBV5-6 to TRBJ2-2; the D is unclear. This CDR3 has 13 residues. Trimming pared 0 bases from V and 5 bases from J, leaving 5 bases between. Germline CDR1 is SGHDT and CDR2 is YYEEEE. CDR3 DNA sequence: TGTGCCAGCAGCTTGGGATGGACCGGGGAGCTGTTTTTT. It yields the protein CASSLGWTGELFF. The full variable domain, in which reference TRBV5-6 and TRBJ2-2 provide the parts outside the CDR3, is DAGVTQSPTHLIKTRGQQVTLRCSPKSGHDTVSWYQQALGQGPQFIFQYYEEEERQRGNFPDRFSGHQFPNYSSELNVNALLLGDSALYLCASSLGWTGELFFGEGSRLTVL.

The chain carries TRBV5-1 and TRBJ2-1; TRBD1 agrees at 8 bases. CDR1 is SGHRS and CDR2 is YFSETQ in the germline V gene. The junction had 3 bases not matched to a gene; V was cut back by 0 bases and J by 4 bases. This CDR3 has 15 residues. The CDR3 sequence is CASSLEGQDYNEQFF. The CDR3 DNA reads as TGCGCCAGCAGCTTGGAGGGACAGGATTACAATGAGCAGTTCTTC.

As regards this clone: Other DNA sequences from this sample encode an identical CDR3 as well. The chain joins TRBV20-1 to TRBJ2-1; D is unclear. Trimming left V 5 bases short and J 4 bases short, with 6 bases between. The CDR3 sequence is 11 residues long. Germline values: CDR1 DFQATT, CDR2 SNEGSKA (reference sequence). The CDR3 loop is CSAYLYNEQFF. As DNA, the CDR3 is TGCAGTGCTTACTTATACAATGAGCAGTTCTTC.

DNA for the CDR3: TGTGCCAGCAGCTTATGGAACCGAGGACAGGGGTTTGGGCAGTACTTC. Encoded protein: CASSLWNRGQGFGQYF. The chain recombines TRBV11-2 with TRBJ2-7; TRBD1 agrees at 9 bases. The CDR3 is 16 amino acids. The V segment lost 2 bases and the J segment 9 bases; nucleotides outside the gene matches: 14. Germline values: CDR1 SGHAT, CDR2 FQNNGV.

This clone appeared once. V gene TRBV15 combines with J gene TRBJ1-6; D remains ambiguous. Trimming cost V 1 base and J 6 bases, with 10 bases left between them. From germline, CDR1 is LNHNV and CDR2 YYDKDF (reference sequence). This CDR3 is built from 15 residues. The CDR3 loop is CATSRGGPFNSPLHF. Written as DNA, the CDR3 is TGTGCCACCAGCAGAGGGGGTCCCTTTAATTCACCCCTCCACTTT.

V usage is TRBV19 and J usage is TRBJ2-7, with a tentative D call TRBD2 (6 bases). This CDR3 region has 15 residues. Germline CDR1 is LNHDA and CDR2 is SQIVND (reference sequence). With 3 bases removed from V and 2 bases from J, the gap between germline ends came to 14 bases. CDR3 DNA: TGTGCCAGTAGTATCCGGGACTCTCAACCCTACGAGCAGTACTTC. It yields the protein CASSIRDSQPYEQYF.